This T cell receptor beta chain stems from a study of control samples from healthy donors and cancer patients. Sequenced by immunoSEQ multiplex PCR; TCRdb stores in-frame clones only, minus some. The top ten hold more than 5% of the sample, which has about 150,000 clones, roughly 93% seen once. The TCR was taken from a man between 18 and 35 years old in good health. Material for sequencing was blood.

The CDR3 nucleotides read TGTGCCATCAGTGAGTCAGCAGGGGCGGATGGCTACACCTTC. Protein product: CAISESAGADGYTF. The rearrangement uses TRBV10-3 and TRBJ1-2; D might be TRBD1 (6 bases). Germline V gives CDR1 ENHRY, CDR2 SYGVKD. The CDR3 covers 14 residues. Trimming removed 0 bases at V and 6 bases at J, with 11 bases between.